These 26 T cell receptor beta chains were all obtained from the same sample, sequenced in a study of blood T cells in healthy people across ages. The use of a sample-barcoded 5' primer and a J-beta primer mix characterized a second PCR of roughly 7 to 12 cycles. TCRdb ran MiXCR on the 5' RACE reads and lists one entry per CDR3 protein. Of 1.5 million to 2 million distinct CDR3 sequences listed, about 28% are singletons. Sequenced sample: blood. These receptors were taken from a woman in her thirties in good health.

The chain combines TRBV5-1 with TRBJ1-1, with a weak D call TRBD1 (5 bases). The CDR3 totals 14 residues. Germline V gene lookup returns CDR1 SGHRS and CDR2 YFSETQ. V lost 4 bases, J lost 6 bases, and 16 bases lay in between. The CDR3 here is CASSGGVLDSEAFF. The CDR3 coding sequence is TGCGCCAGCAGCGGGGGGGTATTAGATTCTGAAGCTTTCTTT.

A word on this clonotype: This may arise from a read error, as a much more abundant clone is one base away. This chain connects TRBV29-1 to TRBJ2-7; 7 bases fit TRBD2. The germline CDR1 and CDR2 sequences are SQVTM and ANQGSEA. The CDR3 has 13 residues. V dropped 3 bases and J dropped 9; count of bases not matched to a gene: 11. This CDR3 is CSVELIGRRGQYF. DNA of the CDR3: TGCAGCGTTGAGCTAATCGGGAGGAGGGGGCAGTACTTC.

This clonotype was picked up many times. This chain joins TRBV11-2 and TRBJ2-7, with 16 bases lining up with TRBD2. The ends lost 4 bases at V and 12 bases at J; junction bases unmatched: 6. This CDR3 is 14 amino acids long. Germline CDR1 is SGHAT and CDR2 is FQNNGV. The CDR3 coding sequence is TGTGCCAGCAGCTCGGGACTAGCGGGGGGGCCCTGGTACTTC. Its protein is CASSSGLAGGPWYF.

This clonotype was detected only a few times. Being one base from a much bigger clone, this may be a read error. The chain employs TRBV5-1 and TRBJ1-6; D gene unclear. The CDR3 totals 14 residues. Per germline, CDR1 SGHRS and CDR2 YFSETQ. V lost 0 bases and J 6 bases, leaving 7 bases between the germline ends. The CDR3 DNA sequence: TGCGCCAGCAGCTTGGAACAGCCTAATTCACCCCTCCACTTT. This encodes CASSLEQPNSPLHF.

V and J are TRBV28 and TRBJ1-2; maybe TRBD1 (6 bases). CDR3 length: 14 amino acids. The germline V and J ends were trimmed by 4 bases and 6 bases, with 15 bases remaining between them. The germline gives CDR1 MDHEN, CDR2 SYDVKM. DNA of the CDR3: TGTGCCAGCAGTTCTCAAACAGGGATTAATGGCTACACCTTC. This codes for CASSSQTGINGYTF.

At least ten counts were recorded for this clonotype. The chain carries TRBV9 and TRBJ2-3; perhaps TRBD2 as D (5 bases). The CDR3 is 14 amino acids. V gave up 0 bases and J gave up 5 bases, with 10 bases separating them. Germline CDR1 reads SGDLS; CDR2 reads YYNGEE. The CDR3 nucleotides are TGTGCCAGCAGCGTAGGAGCGGAAGGAGATACGCAGTATTTT. This encodes CASSVGAEGDTQYF.

Worth noting for this clonotype: One end of the junction fails to match germline, which may point to a read error. The V gene is TRBV7-2, the J gene TRBJ1-1; D unresolved. Germline loops: CDR1 SGHTA, CDR2 FQGNSA. The CDR3 loop spans 14 amino acids. The CDR3 DNA is TGTGCCAGCAGCTTAGTTGGGATAGACACTGAAGCTTTATTT. This translates into CASSLVGIDTEALF.

The chain combines TRBV4-1 with TRBJ2-7, with TRBD2 matching 8 bases. There are 14 residues in the CDR3. Germline trimming cut 1 base from V and 6 bases from J; bases unmatched to any gene: 5. The germline V gene encodes CDR1 MGHRA and CDR2 YSYEKL. The CDR3 here is CASSQVAGGPEQYF. The DNA for the CDR3 is TGCGCCAGCAGCCAAGTTGCGGGAGGCCCCGAGCAGTACTTC.

This clonotype was seen a few times. This chain connects TRBV29-1 to TRBJ2-5; D may be TRBD1 (6 bases). The CDR3 is made up of 13 amino acids. With 7 bases removed from V and 4 bases from J, the gap between germline ends came to 16 bases. CDR1 SQVTM and CDR2 ANQGSEA come from the germline V gene. The CDR3 sequence is CSADKGGSETQYF. DNA for the CDR3: TGCAGCGCGGATAAAGGGGGATCAGAGACCCAGTACTTC.

The chain is built from TRBV29-1 and TRBJ2-7; D uncertain. The CDR3 covers 13 residues. The germline V and J ends were trimmed by 4 bases and 2 bases, with 12 bases remaining between them. The V gene's germline CDR1 is SQVTM and CDR2 ANQGSEA. The CDR3: CSVASGPPYEQYF. The CDR3 region has the DNA TGCAGCGTTGCATCGGGTCCCCCCTACGAGCAGTACTTC.

This chain joins TRBV25-1 and TRBJ1-1; 11 bases are shared with TRBD1. Germline CDR1 and CDR2: MGHDK and SYGVNS. With 3 bases clipped from V and 4 bases from J, the junction kept 4 bases outside the gene matches. CDR3 size: 15 residues. CDR3 in DNA: TGTGCCAGCAGTGATTGGACAGGGGGCGTCACTGAAGCTTTCTTT. This translates into CASSDWTGGVTEAFF. The whole variable domain, filled in from reference TRBV25-1 and TRBJ1-1, reads EADIYQTPRYLVIGTGKKITLECSQTMGHDKMYWYQQDPGMELHLIHYSYGVNSTEKGDLSSESTVSRIRTEHFPLTLESARPSHTSQYLCASSDWTGGVTEAFFGQGTRLTVV.

This clonotype was counted ten times or more. The J gene is TRBJ2-5, the V gene TRBV10-1; perhaps TRBD1 as D (7 bases). Germline CDR1 and CDR2: WNHNN and SYGVQD (reference sequence). The CDR3 has 12 amino acids. CDR3 sequence: CAQGGKRETQYF. CDR3 DNA sequence: TGCGCGCAGGGGGGTAAAAGGGAGACCCAGTACTTC.

Many counts were recorded for this clonotype. The CDR3 DNA sequence: TGTGCCAGCAGTGAATCTACAGGGCGCGAGCAGTACTTC. Encoded protein: CASSESTGREQYF. The chain is built from TRBV6-1 and TRBJ2-7, with D possibly matching TRBD1 (6 bases). The germline gives CDR1 MNHNS, CDR2 SASEGT. The V end was cut by 2 bases, the J end by 6 bases, with 11 bases between. The CDR3 sequence is 13 residues long.

This rearrangement joins TRBV7-9 to TRBJ2-1, with 9 bases that match TRBD1. This CDR3 is built from 16 residues. J gave up 8 bases and V 1 base, and 9 bases lay outside the gene matches. Germline V gene data show CDR1 as SEHNR and CDR2 as FQNEAQ (reference sequence). This chain's CDR3 is CASSLVGTGTLDEQFF. The CDR3 DNA is TGTGCCAGCAGCTTAGTAGGGACAGGGACCCTCGATGAGCAGTTCTTC.

The V gene is TRBV5-1, the J gene TRBJ1-1, with D tentatively TRBD1 (6 bases). The CDR3 has 15 residues. V was shortened by 4 bases and J by 5 bases, with 18 bases between the two germline ends. Germline CDR1 and CDR2: SGHRS and YFSETQ. The DNA for the CDR3 is TGCGCCAGCAGCCCAGACGGACGGGGGCGGACTGAAGCTTTCTTT. This codes for CASSPDGRGRTEAFF.

A remark on this clonotype: One junction end does not reproduce the germline sequence, and a read error may be involved. V is TRBV5-1 and J is TRBJ2-7; TRBD2 aligns across 9 bases. The CDR3 has 13 amino acids. Germline V gene sequence: CDR1 SGHRS, CDR2 YFSETQ. The DNA of the CDR3 is TGCGCCAGCAGTCTAGCGGGAATAGTCGAGCGGTACTTC. Translation gives CASSLAGIVERYF.

This clonotype has ten or more counts. The chain combines TRBV29-1 with TRBJ1-4; tentative D call: TRBD1 (6 bases). This CDR3 is built from 11 residues. Germline CDR1 and CDR2: SQVTM and ANQGSEA. Deletions cut 3 bases from V and 10 bases from J, with 9 bases between. The CDR3 loop is CSVDKGGKLFF. CDR3 bases: TGCAGCGTTGATAAAGGGGGAAAACTGTTTTTT.

This clonotype has at least ten counts. This rearrangement joins TRBV12-3 or TRBV12-4 to TRBJ2-3; TRBD2 is a possible D gene (6 bases). The CDR3 is made up of 17 amino acids. Trimming removed 3 bases at V and 1 base at J, with 17 bases between. In nucleotides, the CDR3 is TGTGCCAGCAGTTTTGGGGGAGGATGGCTAGGCACAGATACGCAGTATTTT. Translation: CASSFGGGWLGTDTQYF.

This clonotype has only a few counts. This chain uses TRBV3-1 with TRBJ2-5; TRBD2 aligns across 10 bases. The CDR3 is 16 residues long. Germline CDR1 reads LGHDT; CDR2 reads YNNKEL (reference sequence). J lost 4 bases, V lost 4 bases, and 9 bases had no gene match. In DNA, the CDR3 is TGTGCCAGCAGCCCCCCGGCTAGCGGGAGCCGAGAGACCCAGTACTTC. This gives the protein CASSPPASGSRETQYF.

V gene TRBV28 combines with J gene TRBJ1-2, with unresolved D. In germline, CDR1 is MDHEN, CDR2 SYDVKM. The V end was cut by 2 bases, the J end by 7 bases, with 14 bases between. The CDR3 has 14 amino acids. CDR3 nucleotide sequence: TGTGCCAGCAGTTTAGGCGACTGGTACCGTGGCTACACCTTC. Translating gives CASSLGDWYRGYTF.

This clonotype came up a few times. CDR3 nucleotides: TGCGCCAGCAAGGAACATCCCTTGGATGAAAAACTGTTTTTT. Its translation is CASKEHPLDEKLFF. The V call is TRBV4-1, the J call TRBJ1-4; D gene unclear. The CDR3 is 14 residues long. Germline CDR1 and CDR2: MGHRA and YSYEKL. The V end was cut by 7 bases, the J end by 6 bases, with 15 bases between.

The chain combines TRBV12-5 with TRBJ2-1; D uncertain. The CDR3 runs to 13 residues. The germline CDR1 and CDR2 sequences are LGHNT and FRNRAP. Trimming took 2 bases from V and 8 from J, leaving 10 bases between them. CDR3 nucleotide sequence: TGTGCTAGTGGTTTGTCACCCGGGCATGAGCAGTTCTTC. This encodes CASGLSPGHEQFF.

This clonotype was counted a few times. The V call is TRBV20-1, the J call TRBJ2-3, with D perhaps TRBD1 or TRBD2 (5 bases each). V shed 5 bases and J shed 0 bases, with 15 bases lying between them. There are 15 residues in the CDR3. Per germline, CDR1 DFQATT and CDR2 SNEGSKA (reference sequence). The CDR3 sequence: CSAAFRGVSTDTQYF. CDR3 bases: TGCAGTGCTGCTTTTCGGGGCGTTAGCACAGATACGCAGTATTTT.

The table lists this clonotype with a few counts. V is TRBV5-1 and J is TRBJ2-1, with D possibly matching TRBD2 (6 bases). The CDR3 covers 15 residues. The V gene's germline CDR1 is SGHRS and CDR2 YFSETQ. Deletions cut 1 base from V and 6 bases from J, with 14 bases between. For the CDR3, the DNA is TGCGCCAGCAGCTTGTGGGGGGATTCGGGCAATGAGCAGTTCTTC. Translation gives CASSLWGDSGNEQFF.

This clonotype was seen more than once but under ten times. The chain uses TRBV7-9 and TRBJ2-1; 10 nucleotides match TRBD2. CDR1 SEHNR and CDR2 FQNEAQ come from the germline V gene (reference sequence). Trimming cost V 2 bases and J 6 bases; bases outside gene matches: 10. The CDR3 extends over 17 amino acids. CDR3 amino acids: CASSLTAGGPLFNEQFF. Written as DNA, the CDR3 is TGTGCCAGCAGCTTAACAGCGGGAGGGCCTCTATTCAATGAGCAGTTCTTC.

This sequence joins TRBV7-9 and TRBJ1-3; 10 bases fit TRBD1. CDR3 length: 16 amino acids. With V trimmed by 7 bases and J by 2 bases, 8 bases remained unmatched. Germline lookup yields CDR1 SEHNR and CDR2 FQNEAQ (reference sequence). The CDR3 reads CASKTGQGGAGNTIYF. The CDR3 region has the DNA TGTGCCAGCAAGACCGGACAGGGGGGAGCTGGAAACACCATATATTTT.